The clone carrying this T cell receptor (beta chain) was seen many times. Its antigen is undetermined. This entry belongs to a study of CD8 T cells in ankylosing spondylitis. Findings and limits, study-wide: What seemed typical of ankylosing spondylitis blood was a TCR beta motif built from 8 or 9 highly homologous variants.

CDR3 length: 16 residues. Germline CDR1 is SGHRS and CDR2 is YFSETQ. Unmatched junction bases numbered 3, after V lost 3 bases and J lost 0 bases. Researchers built TCR beta libraries using quantitative 5'-RACE with molecular barcodes. MiXCR, run by TCRdb on the 5' RACE reads, gives a single entry per CDR3 protein. This sample has 670,000 or so distinct CDR3 sequences, with 15% to 20% found just once. The TCR was taken from a male donor with ankylosing spondylitis. The sequenced material came from blood, either unsorted or a sorted T cell fraction (not recorded which). This chain connects TRBV5-1 to TRBJ1-1, with TRBD1 identical over 12 bases. CDR3 sequence reads: CASSWGQGAVNTEAFF. The CDR3 bases are TGCGCCAGCAGCTGGGGACAGGGGGCGGTGAACACTGAAGCTTTCTTT.